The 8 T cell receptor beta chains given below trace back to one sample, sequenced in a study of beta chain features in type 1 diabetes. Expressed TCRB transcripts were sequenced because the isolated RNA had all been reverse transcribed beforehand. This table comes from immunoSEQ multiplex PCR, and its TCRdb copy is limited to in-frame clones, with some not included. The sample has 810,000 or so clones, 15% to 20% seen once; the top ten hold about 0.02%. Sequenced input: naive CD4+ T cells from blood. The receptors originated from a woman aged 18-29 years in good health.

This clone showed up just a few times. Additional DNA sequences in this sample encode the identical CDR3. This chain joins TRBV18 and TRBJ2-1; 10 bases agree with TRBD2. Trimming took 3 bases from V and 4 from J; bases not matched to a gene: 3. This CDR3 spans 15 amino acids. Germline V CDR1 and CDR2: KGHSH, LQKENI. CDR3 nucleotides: TGTGCCAGCTCACCTACTAGCGGGACTTACAATGAGCAGTTCTTC. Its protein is CASSPTSGTYNEQFF.

The CDR3 coding sequence is TGTGCCACCCCGGACGTATCCAACTATGGCTACACCTTC. This sequence encodes CATPDVSNYGYTF. The V and J genes are TRBV7-8 and TRBJ1-2; no firm D call. V was shortened by 10 bases and J by 2 bases, with 14 bases between the two germline ends. From germline, CDR1 is SGHVS and CDR2 FQNEAQ. The CDR3 extends over 13 amino acids.

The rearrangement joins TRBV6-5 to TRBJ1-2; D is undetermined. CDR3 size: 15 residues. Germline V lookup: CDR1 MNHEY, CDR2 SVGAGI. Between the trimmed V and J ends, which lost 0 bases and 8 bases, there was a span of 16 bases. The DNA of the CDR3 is TGTGCCAGCAGTTACTCGATCGTGTCGGTGAGGGGCTACACCTTC. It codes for CASSYSIVSVRGYTF.

CDR3 protein: CASSLRAVYEQYF. The DNA of the CDR3 is TGTGCCAGCAGTTTAAGGGCAGTCTACGAGCAGTACTTC. This chain joins TRBV28 and TRBJ2-7; D unresolved. Trimming took off 2 bases at V and 3 bases at J, with 8 bases between the two ends. The germline V gene encodes CDR1 MDHEN and CDR2 SYDVKM. This CDR3 is built from 13 residues. The full variable domain, with the rest looked up from reference TRBV28 and TRBJ2-7, is DVKVTQSSRYLVKRTGEKVFLECVQDMDHENMFWYRQDPGLGLRLIYFSYDVKMKEKGDIPEGYSVSREKKERFSLILESASTNQTSMYLCASSLRAVYEQYFGPGTRLTVT.

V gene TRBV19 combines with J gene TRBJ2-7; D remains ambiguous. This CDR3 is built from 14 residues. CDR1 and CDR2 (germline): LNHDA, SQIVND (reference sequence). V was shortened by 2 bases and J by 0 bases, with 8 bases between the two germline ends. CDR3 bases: TGTGCCAGTAGTATAACTTGGAGCTCCTACGAGCAGTACTTC. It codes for CASSITWSSYEQYF.

The CDR3 here is CASSRPGRDGDSNQPQHF. The CDR3 coding sequence is TGTGCCAGCAGCCGTCCCGGGAGGGACGGTGATAGCAATCAGCCCCAGCATTTT. The rearrangement joins TRBV7-8 to TRBJ1-5; maybe TRBD1 (5 bases). This CDR3 is built from 18 residues. Per the germline V gene, CDR1 is SGHVS and CDR2 is FQNEAQ. The germline V and J ends were trimmed by 5 bases and 0 bases, with 20 bases remaining between them.

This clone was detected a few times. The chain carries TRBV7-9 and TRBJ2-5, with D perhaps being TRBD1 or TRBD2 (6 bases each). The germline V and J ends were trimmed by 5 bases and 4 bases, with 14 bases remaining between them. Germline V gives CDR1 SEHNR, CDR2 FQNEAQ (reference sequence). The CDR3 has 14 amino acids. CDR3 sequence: CASSMTEGGETQYF. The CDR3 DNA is TGTGCCAGCAGCATGACAGAGGGGGGAGAGACCCAGTACTTC. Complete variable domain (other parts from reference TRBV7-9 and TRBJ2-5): DTGVSQNPRHKITKRGQNVTFRCDPISEHNRLYWYRQTLGQGPEFLTYFQNEAQLEKSRLLSDRFSAERPKGSFSTLEIQRTEQGDSAMYLCASSMTEGGETQYFGPGTRLLVL.

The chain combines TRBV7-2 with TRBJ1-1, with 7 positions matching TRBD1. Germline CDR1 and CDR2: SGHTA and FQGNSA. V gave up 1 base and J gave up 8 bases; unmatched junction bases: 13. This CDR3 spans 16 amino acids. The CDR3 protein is CASSLDLGQPAPEAFF. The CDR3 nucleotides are TGTGCCAGCAGCTTAGACTTGGGACAGCCCGCGCCAGAAGCTTTCTTT.